Reported below is one T cell receptor beta chain. The sample comes from a study of spatial heterogeneity in lung cancer. Every TCR cDNA molecule carried a tag that served as a unique molecular identifier. TCRdb reanalysed the 5' RACE reads using MiXCR and keeps one entry per CDR3 protein. This table has some 50,000 distinct CDR3 sequences, 10% to 15% appearing once. Documented time point: sample taken at primary tumor resection. The authors sequenced whole RNA from tumor, nontumor lung or frozen PBMC without sorting. Samples came from roughly 72 TRACERx patients with untreated early-stage lung cancer. Germline values: CDR1 SQVTM, CDR2 ANQGSEA. The CDR3 runs to 14 residues. Deletions cut 1 base from V and 0 bases from J, with 10 bases between.

The sequenced sample was PBMCs, obtained at surgery. This sequence originates from a female donor with early-stage non-small cell lung cancer. The V gene is TRBV29-1, the J gene TRBJ2-7; the D gene is possibly TRBD1 (5 bases). DNA for the CDR3: TGCAGCGTTGAAGTAAGGGGTTACTCCTACGAGCAGTACTTC. Its protein is CSVEVRGYSYEQYF.